A single sample is the source of the 24 T cell receptor beta chains below, sequenced in a study of cytomegalovirus exposure and HLA in healthy donors. Profiling relied on immunoSEQ multiplex PCR, and the TCRdb table lists in-frame clones only, not all of them. The data hold over 45,000 clones, with roughly nine tenths observed a single time. Sequencing input: PBMCs. Receptor source: a man aged 18 to 30 in good health and CMV-seronegative.

Written as DNA, the CDR3 is TGTGCCAGCAGCAAGCTGGTCAGTCAATTAACTAAGCAGTACTTC. This translates into CASSKLVSQLTKQYF. V and J are TRBV21-1 and TRBJ2-7; TRBD2 was called by the table and not checked on the DNA. TRBV21-1 is listed as a pseudogene. There are 15 residues in the CDR3.

This rearrangement joins TRBV7-2 to TRBJ2-5, with a tentative D call TRBD2 (6 bases). CDR3 size: 13 residues. Germline CDR1 SGHTA, CDR2 FQGNSA. Trimming cost V 7 bases and J 5 bases, with 14 bases left between them. The CDR3 DNA is TGTGCCAGCACCGACTCGGGAGCGGAGACCCAGTACTTC. Translating gives CASTDSGAETQYF.

The rearrangement uses TRBV14 and TRBJ2-1, with TRBD2 as a possible D gene (5 bases). Trimming pared 1 base from V and 0 bases from J, leaving 13 bases between. CDR3 length: 17 residues. Germline loops: CDR1 SGHDN, CDR2 FVKESK. The DNA for the CDR3 is TGTGCCAGCAGCCAAGTACGGGGTATAGGCTCCTACAATGAGCAGTTCTTC. Translated: CASSQVRGIGSYNEQFF.

The chain is built from TRBV15 and TRBJ2-7; 11 bases match TRBD1. Germline V gene sequence: CDR1 LNHNV, CDR2 YYDKDF (reference sequence). The CDR3 extends over 16 amino acids. The J segment lost 2 bases and the V segment lost 1 base, leaving 4 bases of the junction unmatched. CDR3 in amino acids: CATSRVGTGGTYEQYF. The CDR3 nucleotides read TGTGCCACCAGCAGAGTTGGGACAGGGGGTACCTACGAGCAGTACTTC.

The chain's CDR3 is CASRQTVYEQFF. The CDR3 DNA reads TGTGCCAGCAGGCAGACAGTCTATGAGCAGTTCTTC. The chain combines TRBV28 with TRBJ2-1; tentative D call: TRBD1 (5 bases). The CDR3 is 12 amino acids. The germline V gene encodes CDR1 MDHEN and CDR2 SYDVKM. Trimming removed 6 bases at V and 8 bases at J, with 11 bases between.

The chain employs TRBV6-6 and TRBJ1-1; 8 bases map to TRBD1. The trim removed 7 bases at V and 3 bases at J, leaving 7 bases unmatched. From germline, CDR1 is MNHNY and CDR2 SVGAGI (reference sequence). The CDR3 totals 14 residues. The chain's CDR3 is CASIDRGPYTEAFF. The CDR3 DNA is TGTGCCAGCATCGACAGGGGTCCCTACACTGAAGCTTTCTTT.

CDR3 in amino acids: CASSSNNRGTGELFF. The CDR3 bases are TGTGCCAGCAGCTCAAACAACAGGGGCACCGGGGAGCTGTTTTTT. The genes are TRBV7-6 and TRBJ2-2; the match to TRBD1 covers 7 bases. This CDR3 is built from 15 residues. Germline V lookup: CDR1 SGHVS, CDR2 FNYEAQ. J gave up 4 bases and V 4 bases, and 6 bases lay outside the gene matches.

The table lists this clone with a few counts. The chain uses TRBV7-9 and TRBJ2-2; D uncertain. This CDR3 has 14 residues. The V end lost 6 bases, the J end lost 3 bases, and 11 bases lay between the germline ends. The germline CDR1 and CDR2 sequences are SEHNR and FQNEAQ (reference sequence). The CDR3 loop reads CASRPYSDTGELFF. Here the CDR3 DNA reads TGTGCCAGCAGGCCCTATAGTGACACCGGGGAGCTGTTTTTT.

The chain carries TRBV28 and TRBJ2-7; TRBD2 agrees at 15 bases. CDR1 and CDR2 (germline): MDHEN, SYDVKM. The CDR3 length is 14 residues. Trimming at V came to 6 bases and at J to 5 bases, leaving 2 bases not matched to a gene. CDR3 in amino acids: CASSGLAGGNEQYF. DNA for the CDR3: TGTGCCAGCAGCGGACTAGCGGGAGGGAACGAGCAGTACTTC.

The gene calls are TRBV7-2 and TRBJ2-2, with a weak D call TRBD2 (5 bases). The CDR3 has 18 residues. The germline V gene encodes CDR1 SGHTA and CDR2 FQGNSA. Trimming stripped 1 base from V and 0 bases from J, with 15 bases between. The CDR3 loop reads CASSLERADVANTGELFF. The CDR3 DNA is TGTGCCAGCAGCTTAGAGCGAGCGGACGTTGCGAACACCGGGGAGCTGTTTTTT.

The chain uses TRBV2 and TRBJ1-4; no reliable D call. Trimming removed 4 bases from V and 0 bases from J, with 12 bases in between. The CDR3 consists of 16 residues. Germline CDR1 reads SNHLY; CDR2 reads FYNNEI. CDR3 coding DNA: TGTGCCAGCAGTGTCGAGGCACTGACAACTAATGAAAAACTGTTTTTT. Amino acid sequence: CASSVEALTTNEKLFF. Full variable domain (remainder filled in from reference TRBV2 and TRBJ1-4): EPEVTQTPSHQVTQMGQEVILRCVPISNHLYFYWYRQILGQKVEFLVSFYNNEISEKSEIFDDQFSVERPDGSNFTLKIRSTKLEDSAMYFCASSVEALTTNEKLFFGSGTQLSVL.

J is TRBJ2-4 and V is TRBV5-4, with TRBD2 as a possible D gene (5 bases). Trimming cost V 1 base and J 1 base, with 12 bases left between them. Per germline, CDR1 SGHNT and CDR2 YYREEE (reference sequence). CDR3 length equals 16 residues. CDR3 DNA: TGTGCCAGCAGCTTGATCGGGGTCATCGCCAAAAACATTCAGTACTTC. This translates into CASSLIGVIAKNIQYF. Full variable domain (rest looked up from reference TRBV5-4 and TRBJ2-4): ETGVTQSPTHLIKTRGQQVTLRCSSQSGHNTVSWYQQALGQGPQFIFQYYREEENGRGNFPPRFSGLQFPNYSSELNVNALELDDSALYLCASSLIGVIAKNIQYFGAGTRLSVL.

The chain uses TRBV6-5 and TRBJ2-2; no definite D call. V lost 0 bases, J lost 5 bases, and 13 bases lay in between. The CDR3 has 16 residues. Germline V gene sequence: CDR1 MNHEY, CDR2 SVGAGI. CDR3 DNA: TGTGCCAGCAGTTACTCGAGAGAGCCGAGGACCGGGGAGCTGTTTTTT. It codes for CASSYSREPRTGELFF.

The genes are TRBV7-2 and TRBJ2-7; D might be TRBD1 (6 bases). V lost 1 base, J lost 3 bases, and 7 bases lay in between. The CDR3 covers 13 residues. Germline assignment: CDR1 SGHTA and CDR2 FQGNSA. CDR3: CASSLGGGYEQYF. CDR3 in DNA: TGTGCCAGCAGCTTAGGAGGGGGCTACGAGCAGTACTTC.

The genes are TRBV6-6 and TRBJ1-2; 7 bases line up with TRBD1. This CDR3 contains 16 residues. Germline V CDR1 and CDR2: MNHNY, SVGAGI (reference sequence). V lost 2 bases and J lost 2; bases outside the gene matches: 8. CDR3 sequence (DNA): TGTGCCAGCAGTTACAATCGGGGGACAGCGAACTATGGCTACACCTTC. It translates to CASSYNRGTANYGYTF.

This chain joins TRBV28 and TRBJ1-1, with a weak D call TRBD1 (5 bases). The CDR3 runs to 16 residues. The V gene lost 6 bases and the J gene lost 4 bases, with 21 bases spanning the gap. The germline V gene encodes CDR1 MDHEN and CDR2 SYDVKM. CDR3 region: CASSQLAGLGITEAFF. The CDR3, as DNA: TGTGCCAGCAGCCAACTAGCGGGACTAGGGATCACTGAAGCTTTCTTT.

The chain has TRBV27 and TRBJ2-7; the match to TRBD1 covers 9 bases. The CDR3 spans 15 residues. J lost 3 bases, V lost 5 bases, and 8 bases had no gene match. Germline loops: CDR1 MNHEY, CDR2 SMNVEV (reference sequence). The CDR3 DNA reads TGTGCCAGCAGTGTTGGGACAGGGTCGGGCTACGAGCAGTACTTC. Protein product: CASSVGTGSGYEQYF.

The V and J genes are TRBV6-6 and TRBJ2-2, with D maybe TRBD2 (5 bases). Looked up from germline, CDR1 is MNHNY and CDR2 is SVGAGI (reference sequence). CDR3 length equals 15 residues. Deletions cut 6 bases from V and 0 bases from J, with 11 bases between. CDR3 nucleotide sequence: TGTGCCAGCAGCCGAGGGCTAGCGAACACCGGGGAGCTGTTTTTT. Amino acid sequence: CASSRGLANTGELFF.

Only one count was recorded for this clone. The chain couples TRBV7-9 to TRBJ2-1; TRBD2 might be the D (6 bases). Between the trimmed V and J ends, which lost 0 bases and 10 bases, there was a span of 13 bases. This CDR3 has 14 residues. Per the germline V gene, CDR1 is SEHNR and CDR2 is FQNEAQ (reference sequence). For the CDR3, the DNA is TGTGCCAGCAGCTTAGCGGGACTCCCGGAAGAGCAGTTCTTC. It translates to CASSLAGLPEEQFF.

The chain uses TRBV5-4 and TRBJ2-5; TRBD2 aligns across 13 bases. Looked up from germline, CDR1 is SGHNT and CDR2 is YYREEE (reference sequence). J lost 4 bases, V lost 5 bases, and 5 bases had no gene match. CDR3 length: 15 residues. For the CDR3, the DNA is TGTGCCAGCAGACTGGGGACTAGCGGGATAGAGACCCAGTACTTC. It encodes CASRLGTSGIETQYF.

The genes are TRBV20-1 and TRBJ2-7; 7 positions match TRBD1. V was pared by 6 bases and J by 4 bases, with 3 bases of the junction left unmatched. The CDR3 is 11 amino acids. The germline V gene encodes CDR1 DFQATT and CDR2 SNEGSKA (reference sequence). CDR3 bases: TGCAGTGCGACACAGGGGTACGAGCAGTACTTC. Translation: CSATQGYEQYF.

The V and J genes are TRBV19 and TRBJ2-6, with a weak D call TRBD1 (6 bases). Germline-derived CDR1 and CDR2 are LNHDA and SQIVND (reference sequence). The CDR3 totals 15 residues. Trimming stripped 5 bases from V and 0 bases from J, with 8 bases between. The CDR3 DNA reads TGTGCCAGTAGTGGGGGCCACTCTGGGGCCAACGTCCTGACTTTC. This translates into CASSGGHSGANVLTF.

The chain is built from TRBV19 and TRBJ2-2; 9 nucleotides agree with TRBD2. Germline V gives CDR1 LNHDA, CDR2 SQIVND (reference sequence). The V gene end was trimmed by 6 bases and the J gene end by 1 base; junction bases not matched to a gene: 6. The CDR3 has 16 amino acids. The CDR3 region is CASRLRREGNTGELFF. In DNA form, the CDR3 reads TGTGCCAGTAGGCTACGGCGGGAGGGGAACACCGGGGAGCTGTTTTTT.

This rearrangement joins TRBV11-2 to TRBJ2-2; TRBD2 aligns across 10 bases. The junction had 13 bases not matched to a gene; V was cut back by 8 bases and J by 4 bases. The germline V gene has CDR1 SGHAT and CDR2 FQNNGV. There are 17 residues in the CDR3. CDR3 nucleotides: TGTGCCAGCTCACGGGGAGGAACTAGCGGGACCACCGGGGAGCTGTTTTTT. It codes for CASSRGGTSGTTGELFF.